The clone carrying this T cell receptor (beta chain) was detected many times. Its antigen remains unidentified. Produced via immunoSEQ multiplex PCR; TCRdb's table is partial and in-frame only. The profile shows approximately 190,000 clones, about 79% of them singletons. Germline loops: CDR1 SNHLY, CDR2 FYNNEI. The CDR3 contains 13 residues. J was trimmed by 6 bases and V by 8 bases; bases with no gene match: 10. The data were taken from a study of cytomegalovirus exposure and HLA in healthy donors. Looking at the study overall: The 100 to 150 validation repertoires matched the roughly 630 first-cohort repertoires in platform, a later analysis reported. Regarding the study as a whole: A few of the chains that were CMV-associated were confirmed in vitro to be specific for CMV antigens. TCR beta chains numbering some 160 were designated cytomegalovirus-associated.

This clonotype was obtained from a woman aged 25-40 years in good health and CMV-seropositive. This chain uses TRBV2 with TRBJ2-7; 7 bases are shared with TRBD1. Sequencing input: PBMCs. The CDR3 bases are TGTGCCAGCGTCCCTCACCCAGGGGGCGAGCAGTACTTC. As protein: CASVPHPGGEQYF.